This T cell receptor beta chain was profiled in a study of beta chain features in type 1 diabetes. General observations from the study: Insertions were fewer and deletions more numerous at VDJ junctions in type 1 diabetes patients. For Type 1 diabetes patients, all four CD4+ subsets carried TCRB CDR3s that were moderately but significantly shorter.

The sequenced template was cDNA made from the entire isolated RNA. The protocol was immunoSEQ multiplex PCR, while the TCRdb copy is restricted to in-frame clones and leaves out a portion. Altogether some 63,000 clones are present, nearly 50% being singletons, with the ten largest covering 0.7%. Regarding this clone: The antigen is not known.

Material for sequencing was central memory CD4+ T cells from blood. The clonotype comes from a young man with type 1 diabetes.

CDR3 nucleotides: TGTGCCAGCAGCTACGGTTCCACCGGGGAGCTGTTTTTT. This encodes CASSYGSTGELFF. This rearrangement joins TRBV7-6 to TRBJ2-2; no reliable D call. The CDR3 extends over 13 amino acids. V shed 4 bases and J shed 4 bases, with 7 bases lying between them. Germline-derived CDR1 and CDR2 are SGHVS and FNYEAQ.